This T cell receptor beta chain was recovered during a study of cytomegalovirus exposure and HLA in healthy donors. Study background: Out of 150 million to 200 million T cells, an earlier analysis found more than 95 million unique TCR beta sequences in total.

V shed 7 bases, J shed 6 bases, and the junction held 6 bases outside the gene matches. This CDR3 contains 14 residues. CDR1 is MNHEY and CDR2 is SMNVEV in the germline V gene (reference sequence). The PCR employed 60 Vbeta primers together with 13 Jbeta primers. Libraries were prepared by immunoSEQ multiplex PCR; TCRdb keeps only in-frame clonotypes and omits some of them. The sample carries 200,000 or so clones, about four fifths recorded once. The sequence derives from a boy younger than 18 in good health and CMV-seronegative. The chain carries TRBV27 and TRBJ1-2; 12 nucleotides line up with TRBD1. Sequencing was carried out using PBMCs. The CDR3 protein is CASKGTGGANGYTF. The CDR3 coding sequence is TGTGCCAGCAAAGGGACAGGGGGCGCGAATGGCTACACCTTC.